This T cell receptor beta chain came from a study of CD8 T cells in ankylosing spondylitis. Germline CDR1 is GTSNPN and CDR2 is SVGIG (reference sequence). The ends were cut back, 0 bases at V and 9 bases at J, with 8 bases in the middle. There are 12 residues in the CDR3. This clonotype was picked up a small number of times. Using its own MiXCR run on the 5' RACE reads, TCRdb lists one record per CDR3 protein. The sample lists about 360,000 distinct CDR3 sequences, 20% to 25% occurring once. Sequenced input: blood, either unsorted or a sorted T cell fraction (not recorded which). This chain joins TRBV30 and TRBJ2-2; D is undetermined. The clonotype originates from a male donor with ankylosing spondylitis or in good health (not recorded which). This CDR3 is CAWSVGHRELFF. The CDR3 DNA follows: TGTGCCTGGAGTGTCGGCCACCGGGAGCTGTTTTTT.